The 18 T cell receptor beta chains reported below all come from one sample, sequenced in a study of siplizumab effects on memory and regulatory T cells. The protocol was immunoSEQ multiplex PCR, while the TCRdb copy is restricted to in-frame clones and leaves out a portion. Here the sample spans more than 85,000 clones, around 90% being singletons. Sequences were obtained from CD4+ T cells sorted from blood. These receptor sequences come from a human donor in good health.

The chain joins TRBV19 to TRBJ2-7; D is undetermined. The CDR3 is made up of 12 amino acids. Per the germline V gene, CDR1 is LNHDA and CDR2 is SQIVND (reference sequence). V shed 5 bases and J shed 4 bases, with 9 bases lying between them. CDR3: CASSARGYEQYF. CDR3 DNA: TGTGCCAGTAGTGCCCGTGGGTACGAGCAGTACTTC.

The gene calls are TRBV10-3 and TRBJ2-3, with D perhaps TRBD2 (6 bases). This CDR3 comprises 18 residues. Germline lookup yields CDR1 ENHRY and CDR2 SYGVKD. The germline V and J ends were trimmed by 2 bases and 1 base, with 19 bases remaining between them. Here the CDR3 reads CAISETGLDPWGTDTQYF. DNA for the CDR3: TGTGCCATCAGTGAGACGGGACTCGACCCTTGGGGCACAGATACGCAGTATTTT.

The chain uses TRBV10-3 and TRBJ1-2; 7 nucleotides match TRBD1. The CDR3 contains 14 residues. Germline assignment: CDR1 ENHRY and CDR2 SYGVKD. Trimming took 2 bases from V and 6 from J; bases not matched to a gene: 6. The CDR3 DNA is TGTGCCATCAGTGAGCCACAGGGGACGGATGGCTACACCTTC. Its protein is CAISEPQGTDGYTF.

The chain joins TRBV19 to TRBJ2-3, with 10 bases fitting TRBD2. Germline assignment: CDR1 LNHDA and CDR2 SQIVND (reference sequence). There are 15 residues in the CDR3. Trimming removed 5 bases from V and 4 bases from J; junction bases left unmatched: 6. This chain's CDR3 is CASSLASGSPDTQYF. CDR3 DNA: TGTGCCAGTAGTCTGGCTAGCGGGAGCCCAGATACGCAGTATTTT. Combining the CDR3 with reference TRBV19 and TRBJ2-3 gives the whole variable domain DGGITQSPKYLFRKEGQNVTLSCEQNLNHDAMYWYRQDPGQGLRLIYYSQIVNDFQKGDIAEGYSVSREKKESFPLTVTSAQKNPTAFYLCASSLASGSPDTQYFGPGTRLTVL.

This clone appeared a single time. V usage is TRBV4-2 and J usage is TRBJ2-3, with 10 bases fitting TRBD1. This CDR3 contains 16 residues. Unmatched junction bases numbered 9, after V lost 3 bases and J lost 6 bases. From germline, CDR1 is LGHNA and CDR2 YNFKEQ. CDR3 DNA: TGTGCCAGCAGCCACTTCCCCGGGACAGGGGCCGATACGCAGTATTTT. Its protein product is CASSHFPGTGADTQYF.

The count of this clone is one. The chain is built from TRBV5-1 and TRBJ2-1; the match to TRBD2 covers 11 bases. The CDR3 loop spans 15 amino acids. Unmatched junction bases numbered 6, after V lost 1 base and J lost 9 bases. Germline V gene data show CDR1 as SGHRS and CDR2 as YFSETQ. CDR3 sequence (DNA): TGCGCCAGCAGCTTGTTGGCTAGCGGGGGGTCTGAGCAGTTCTTC. Its translation: CASSLLASGGSEQFF. The full variable domain, in which reference TRBV5-1 and TRBJ2-1 provide the parts outside the CDR3, is KAGVTQTPRYLIKTRGQQVTLSCSPISGHRSVSWYQQTPGQGLQFLFEYFSETQRNKGNFPGRFSGRQFSNSRSEMNVSTLELGDSALYLCASSLLASGGSEQFFGPGTRLTVL.

The gene calls are TRBV6-1 and TRBJ2-3, with D possibly matching TRBD2 (6 bases). CDR1 is MNHNS and CDR2 is SASEGT in the germline V gene. Trimming removed 11 bases from V and 7 bases from J, with 22 bases in between. The length of the CDR3 is 14 residues. The CDR3 reads CAGRTGPQGYTQYF. In nucleotides, the CDR3 is TGTGCCGGGAGGACCGGGCCCCAAGGCTATACGCAGTATTTT.

J is TRBJ1-1 and V is TRBV28; 9 bases are a match to TRBD1. The trim removed 6 bases at V and 0 bases at J, leaving 5 bases unmatched. The CDR3 runs to 15 residues. Germline CDR1 and CDR2: MDHEN and SYDVKM. This CDR3 is CASSNGQGLNTEAFF. The CDR3 nucleotides read TGTGCCAGCAGCAACGGACAGGGGTTGAACACTGAAGCTTTCTTT.

The table lists this clone with a count of one. V usage is TRBV5-1 and J usage is TRBJ1-1; 9 bases align to TRBD1. The V segment lost 4 bases and the J segment 2 bases; nucleotides outside the gene matches: 9. Germline V gene lookup returns CDR1 SGHRS and CDR2 YFSETQ. The CDR3 is 16 residues long. CDR3 sequence reads: CASSAGTGKFNTEAFF. In DNA form, the CDR3 reads TGCGCCAGCAGCGCCGGGACAGGGAAGTTTAACACTGAAGCTTTCTTT.

This clone turned up a few times. The rearrangement joins TRBV10-1 to TRBJ1-1; D is perhaps TRBD1 (6 bases). Germline-derived CDR1 and CDR2 are WNHNN and SYGVQD (reference sequence). Trimming took 4 bases from V and 1 from J, leaving 10 bases between them. CDR3 length: 14 residues. CDR3 sequence reads: CASSARTANTEAFF. The CDR3, as DNA: TGCGCCAGCAGTGCACGGACAGCGAACACTGAAGCTTTCTTT.

The chain has TRBV5-4 and TRBJ2-2; D not resolved. V was shortened by 4 bases and J by 5 bases, with 18 bases between the two germline ends. The CDR3 consists of 16 residues. The germline V gene encodes CDR1 SGHNT and CDR2 YYREEE (reference sequence). The CDR3 loop is CASSPEHKEGTGELFF. CDR3 nucleotide sequence: TGTGCCAGCAGCCCGGAGCACAAGGAAGGAACCGGGGAGCTGTTTTTT. Drawing the rest from reference TRBV5-4 and TRBJ2-2, the complete variable domain is ETGVTQSPTHLIKTRGQQVTLRCSSQSGHNTVSWYQQALGQGPQFIFQYYREEENGRGNFPPRFSGLQFPNYSSELNVNALELDDSALYLCASSPEHKEGTGELFFGEGSRLTVL.

This clone was counted between two and nine times. The V and J genes are TRBV6-1 and TRBJ1-5, with a tentative D call TRBD1 (6 bases). Germline CDR1 is MNHNS and CDR2 is SASEGT. The CDR3 is made up of 15 amino acids. V lost 7 bases and J lost 0, with 13 bases in between. Written as DNA, the CDR3 is TGTGCCAGCATAGGACAGACCTATAGCAATCAGCCCCAGCATTTT. Translating it yields CASIGQTYSNQPQHF.

The chain couples TRBV6-1 to TRBJ2-2; D may correspond to TRBD1 or TRBD2 (5 bases each). Germline values: CDR1 MNHNS, CDR2 SASEGT. The CDR3 totals 15 residues. Trimming pared 7 bases from V and 5 bases from J, leaving 17 bases between. CDR3 sequence reads: CASNRGALGTGELFF. CDR3 in DNA: TGTGCCAGCAACAGAGGGGCCTTGGGAACCGGGGAGCTGTTTTTT.

Of note for this clone: Other DNA sequences from this sample encode an identical CDR3 as well. V and J are TRBV6-1 and TRBJ2-1; 8 bases align to TRBD2. The CDR3 is 14 residues long. CDR1 MNHNS and CDR2 SASEGT come from the germline V gene. The V and J ends lost 3 bases and 4 bases, in that order; junction bases with no gene match: 2. CDR3 in amino acids: CASSEVAGYNEQFF. The CDR3 bases are TGTGCCAGCAGTGAGGTAGCGGGATACAATGAGCAGTTCTTC.

The chain joins TRBV9 to TRBJ2-3; D is possibly TRBD1 or TRBD2 (7 bases each). CDR3 length equals 21 residues. The germline V gene has CDR1 SGDLS and CDR2 YYNGEE. Between the trimmed V and J ends, which lost 4 bases and 5 bases, there was a span of 35 bases. DNA for the CDR3: TGTGCCAGCAGCTCGGGACAGATAGGCGGGCTAGCGGCCGCGGGGGTAGATACGCAGTATTTT. Residues: CASSSGQIGGLAAAGVDTQYF.

V and J are TRBV2 and TRBJ2-3; TRBD2 aligns across 11 bases. Germline V gene data show CDR1 as SNHLY and CDR2 as FYNNEI. CDR3 length: 15 residues. V gave up 5 bases and J gave up 3 bases; unmatched junction bases: 4. DNA of the CDR3: TGTGCCAGCAGTCTAGCGGGGGGCTGGACAGATACGCAGTATTTT. This encodes CASSLAGGWTDTQYF.

This chain links TRBV15 with TRBJ1-5, with TRBD1 identical over 8 bases. V trimming: 3 bases; J trimming: 6 bases; junction bases outside the gene matches: 7. The length of the CDR3 is 15 residues. The V gene's germline CDR1 is LNHNV and CDR2 YYDKDF (reference sequence). CDR3 DNA sequence: TGTGCCACCAGCAGCCCCGGACAGGGTCCTCAGCCCCAGCATTTT. Amino acids: CATSSPGQGPQPQHF.

V is TRBV9 and J is TRBJ2-5, with D hard to call. Trimming took off 2 bases at V and 5 bases at J, with 16 bases between the two ends. Germline lookup yields CDR1 SGDLS and CDR2 YYNGEE. The CDR3 has 15 residues. CDR3 residues: CASSVGRVGLETQYF. For the CDR3, the DNA is TGTGCCAGCAGCGTCGGCCGGGTCGGGTTGGAGACCCAGTACTTC.